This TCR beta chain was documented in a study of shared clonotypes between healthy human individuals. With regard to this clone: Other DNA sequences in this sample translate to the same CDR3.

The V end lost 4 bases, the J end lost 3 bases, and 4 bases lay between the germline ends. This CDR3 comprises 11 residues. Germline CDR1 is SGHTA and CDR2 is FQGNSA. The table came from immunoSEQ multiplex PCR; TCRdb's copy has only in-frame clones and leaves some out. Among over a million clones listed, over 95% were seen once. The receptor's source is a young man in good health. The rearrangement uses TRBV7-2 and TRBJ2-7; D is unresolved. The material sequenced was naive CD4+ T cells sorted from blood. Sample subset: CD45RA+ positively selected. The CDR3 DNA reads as TGTGCCAGCAGCTCGTACTACGAGCAGTACTTC. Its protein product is CASSSYYEQYF.